The TCR beta chain under discussion was sequenced for a study of neurological immune-mediated disorders. Study conclusions and caveats: HTLV-1-associated myelopathy had the most TCR clonal expansion, and multiple sclerosis had the least, less than healthy controls.

This clonotype was found many times. What it binds is not known. The CDR3 is 13 amino acids. V was pared by 8 bases and J by 10 bases, with 18 bases between. Germline loops: CDR1 ENHRY, CDR2 SYGVKD. TCRdb independently ran MiXCR on the 5' RACE reads; one entry per CDR3 protein. The data hold 55,000 to 75,000 distinct CDR3 sequences, with about 2.5% observed a single time. The sample was PBMCs. The sequence was obtained from a man aged 45-65 years with multiple sclerosis. The rearrangement uses TRBV10-3 and TRBJ2-1; either TRBD1 or TRBD2 may fit D (5 bases each). CDR3 nucleotide sequence: TGTGCCATCGGACGGGGCGTTTTTGCGGAGCAGTTCTTC. Amino acid sequence: CAIGRGVFAEQFF.